This TCR beta chain is drawn from a study of cytomegalovirus exposure and HLA in healthy donors (dated by TCRdb to about 2017). About the investigation overall: An earlier analysis of roughly 500 of the donors reported 250 to 300 Gb of sequence data and 117 million unique TCR beta sequences obtained from roughly 170 million T cells. About 320 gigabases of sequencing data and tens of millions of unique TCR sequences were included in an early release covering roughly 600 HLA-typed donors. Of the roughly 400 genotyped donors, 81% were placed in the genetic ancestry cluster associated with self-reported Caucasian donors. The study aimed to test whether cataloging public T cell receptors could reveal signatures of past pathogen exposure. The study profiled the T cell repertoires of hundreds of subjects by immunosequencing and related them to cytomegalovirus serostatus. A separate validation cohort of roughly 110 different subjects was used in addition to the 666-subject first cohort. To predict cytomegalovirus infection status, the study combined high-throughput TCR immunosequencing, statistical association of individual TCRs with disease status, and machine learning. A later analysis re-examined previously published TCR beta repertoires from more than 650 donors and added high-resolution HLA genotyping to investigate patterns of TCR occurrence. Rather than using new phenotypic data, the later analysis identified candidate immune exposures from TCR beta sequences and from how often those sequences occurred across donors. In an earlier analysis of a few hundred of the donors, high-throughput TCR beta sequencing was used to judge whether each TCR beta V gene segment behaved as functional or pseudogenic. Alongside the repertoire data, information on donor age, sex, ethnicity and CMV serostatus was compiled. A later genetic analysis used genome-wide SNP genotypes for about 65% of the roughly 700 donors, treating that subset as a discovery cohort. All discovery cohort repertoires had been generated using a single sequencing platform. Both class I and class II loci were covered by HLA typing, at four-digit resolution. The number of typed donors differed by locus: roughly 629-640 for A, B, C, DRB1 and DQB1; 522 for DQA1; 606 for DPA1; and around 490 for DPB1. Because of strong linkage in the cohort, roughly five DR-DQ haplotypes were treated as single units for association and clustering. Among 398 genotyped donors of the cohort, an average of around 240,000 unique TCR beta nucleotide sequences were sequenced per donor, about a sixth of them non-productive. General study outcomes and caveats: Broadly in line with IMGT annotations, most TCR beta V segments showed up in productive rearrangements about 90% or about 30% of the time in an earlier analysis of around 600 of the donors. In the study, some 160 TCR beta chains were listed as associated with cytomegalovirus. Some 15 rarely observed V segments, including chromosome 9 orphons, were excluded from the earlier analysis of almost 600 of the donors because counts were too low. According to the authors, the approach could potentially be generalized to other disease states and immunological phenotypes. Across donors, most TCR sequences were observed very rarely, whereas some public TCRs were present in many individuals. In a later analysis, the rate of TCR association differed among HLA loci, with DRB1 alleles having the most associated TCRs and HLA-C alleles having the fewest. At a false discovery rate of 0.05, a later analysis linked under 20,000 TCR beta sequences to specific HLA alleles. Because the 87-base-pair reads could not distinguish some IMGT-functional V segments, including TRBV6-2 and TRBV6-3, those segments were excluded. A later analysis reported that several top co-occurrence clusters appeared linked to parvovirus B19, influenza, CMV and Epstein-Barr virus. In vitro tests confirmed that a few of the cytomegalovirus-associated TCR beta chains recognize cytomegalovirus antigens. HLA typing was unavailable for some donors at each locus, so association tests used only the typed subset. A cluster of highly shared sequence variants was judged likely to be a technical artifact of the sequencing pipeline. A further reported finding was that TCR beta sequences accurately predicted the HLA-A and HLA-B alleles for most subjects in the first cohort. A later genetic analysis reported fewer N-insertions in productive TCRs among donors in an Asian-associated ancestry cluster than the approximately 700-donor mean. Only TCR beta chains were sequenced in this cohort, and the absence of alpha or paired-chain data limited detectable features. Cytomegalovirus status was reported to be diagnosed by the classifier with high specificity and sensitivity in both the original and validation cohorts. Sequencing depth was assumed to be roughly uniform across donors in the presence/absence analyses, though that assumption may not hold. The only immune exposure information available for the cohort was CMV serostatus. In a later analysis, most CMV-associated TCR beta chains were found to appear HLA-restricted, with HLA associations seemingly driven largely by CMV exposure. When HLA alleles, especially DR and DQ, strongly co-occurred, TCR associations were difficult to assign to individual alleles. An association between a missense DCLRE1C variant and V-gene and J-gene trimming of TCR beta chains was found in a later genetic analysis and replicated in an independent cohort. In a later analysis, HLA-associated TCR beta chains showed more clonal expansion and lower generation probabilities than non-associated chains that were equally common. Linkage disequilibrium might explain the correlated functional status among segregating V segments, but an unknown experimental factor could not be ruled out.

The library was produced with the immunoSEQ multiplex PCR assay. For the multiplex PCR, a mixture combining 60 forward primers for TCR Vbeta segments and 13 reverse primers for TCR Jbeta segments was used. The CDR3 region of rearranged TCR beta genes was amplified from genomic DNA with a multiplex PCR assay. Amplified TCR beta libraries were sequenced as 87-base-pair reads on the Illumina HiSeq System. Per the authors' processing: Across the 600 to 700 repertoires, a later analysis counted approximately 83 million unique TCR beta chains, roughly 11 million of which were shared by at least two donors. Raw reads were error-corrected and collapsed into unique sequences with a nearest-neighbor algorithm that merged closely related sequences to remove PCR and sequencing errors. To assign V, D and J gene segments, CDR3 sequences were aligned to IMGT reference sequences. For a sequence to be retained, at least a six-nucleotide match to both a V gene segment and a J gene segment was required. Rearrangements were classified as productive when the CDR3 lacked stop codons and remained in frame with V and J, and all other rearrangements were classified as non-productive. Following IMGT convention, CDR3 was defined as the stretch from the second conserved V-encoded cysteine up to the conserved J-encoded phenylalanine. Sequences without an unambiguous match to a single V gene segment were excluded from the earlier analysis of several hundred of the donors. An earlier analysis of some 610 of the donors called V segments functional above 56.7% productive rearrangements and segregating when the between-donor standard deviation exceeded 5%. A statistical classification framework was built for diagnosing cytomegalovirus status from the catalog of TCR beta chain sequences. V and J gene assignment, in a later analysis, came from comparing TCR nucleotide sequences with IMGT/GENE-DB human TR gene sequences. The TCRdist pipeline was used in a later analysis to assign CDR3 sequences and most-parsimonious VDJ recombination scenarios. In a later analysis, each TCR beta chain was defined by its CDR3 amino acid sequence together with its V-gene family, and reads without a unique V-gene family were excluded. A later analysis removed 600 or so highly shared, low-generation-probability nucleotide sequences to deal with suspected cross-contamination and a sequencing artifact. In a later analysis, a clonal expansion index was calculated for each public chain from normalized within-repertoire ranks of inferred template counts. A later analysis computed generation probabilities with a VDJ recombination model fitted to out-of-frame rearrangements, and checked the results against IGoR. A later analysis scored TCR-TCR, TCR-HLA and TCR-CMV co-occurrence with hypergeometric tests, applying a repertoire-size bias correction to TCR pairs. A later analysis estimated false discovery rates by permuting HLA or CMV assignments 20 times. In a later analysis, co-occurring TCRs were grouped using DBSCAN, with TCRdist sequence similarity added in when clustering inside HLA-allele-positive subsets. Repertoires with fewer than 30,000 or more than 120,000 public chains, plus five repertoires with anomalous nucleotide sharing, were excluded from co-occurrence clustering. TCRdb retrieved this table from immuneACCESS and kept in-frame rearrangements only. Not all clones are present; in checked studies, unresolved V genes account for under half, and no reason is known for the remainder. V and J calls and clone size come straight from that table; D and trimming were deduced from the DNA. Within this sample are over 85,000 clones, with around 63% of them counted one time only. 4% to 5.5% of the sample is held by the ten biggest clonotypes.

This clone showed up just once. The specificity of this receptor is unknown. No much larger clone is present one base from it, and per-base qualities are unavailable. The cohort was made up of around 720 healthy bone marrow donors. Cohort members were all nominally healthy when sampled, although unrecorded immune exposures were likely present. Of the 700 or so cohort members, approximately 290 had a positive CMV serostatus and approximately 370 had a negative one, while no CMV serostatus was recorded for the donor. Every donor gave a peripheral blood sample, and the peripheral blood mononuclear cells from that sample were used for TCR beta sequencing. The Qiagen DNeasy Blood Extraction Kit was used to extract genomic DNA from the blood cell samples. The CDR3 has 15 amino acids, counting the end cysteine and phenylalanine. Only the CDR3 part of the read is kept: 45 bases, read in frame from the first base. The germline V gene encodes CDR1 SNHLY and CDR2 FYNNEI. After removal of 6 bases from V and 5 bases from J, the junction retains 5 bases not matched to a gene.

Rearrangement joined TRBV2 to TRBJ2-5; TRBD2 agrees with 14 junctional bases. Sequenced: PBMCs. The TCR sequence derives from a human donor in good health. The sequence in DNA is TGTGCCAGCAGCCCCGGGACTAGCGGGAGTGAGACCCAGTACTTC. Translated, it reads CASSPGTSGSETQYF.